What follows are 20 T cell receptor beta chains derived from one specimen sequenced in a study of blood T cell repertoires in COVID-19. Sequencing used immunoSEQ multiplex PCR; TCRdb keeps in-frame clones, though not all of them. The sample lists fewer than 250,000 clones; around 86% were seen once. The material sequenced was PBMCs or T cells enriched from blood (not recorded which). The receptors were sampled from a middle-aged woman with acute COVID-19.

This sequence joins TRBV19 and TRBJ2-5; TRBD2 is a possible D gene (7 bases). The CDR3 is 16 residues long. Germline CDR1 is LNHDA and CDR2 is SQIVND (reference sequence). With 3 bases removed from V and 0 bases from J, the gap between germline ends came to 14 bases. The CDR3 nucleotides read TGTGCCAGTAGTATGGGGAGCGGGACAAACCAAGAGACCCAGTACTTC. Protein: CASSMGSGTNQETQYF. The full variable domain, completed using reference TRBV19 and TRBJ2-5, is DGGITQSPKYLFRKEGQNVTLSCEQNLNHDAMYWYRQDPGQGLRLIYYSQIVNDFQKGDIAEGYSVSREKKESFPLTVTSAQKNPTAFYLCASSMGSGTNQETQYFGPGTRLLVL.

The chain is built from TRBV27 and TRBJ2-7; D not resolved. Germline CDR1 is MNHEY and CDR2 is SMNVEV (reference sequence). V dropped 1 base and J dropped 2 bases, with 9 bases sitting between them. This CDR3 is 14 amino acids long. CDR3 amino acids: CASSLFFRAYEQYF. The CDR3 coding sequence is TGTGCCAGCAGTTTATTTTTTCGAGCCTACGAGCAGTACTTC.

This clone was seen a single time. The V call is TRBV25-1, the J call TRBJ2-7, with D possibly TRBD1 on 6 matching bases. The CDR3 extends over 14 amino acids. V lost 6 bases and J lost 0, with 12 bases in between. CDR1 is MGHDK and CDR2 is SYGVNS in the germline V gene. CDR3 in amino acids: CASRGQGSSYEQYF. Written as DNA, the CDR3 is TGTGCCAGCAGGGGCCAGGGGAGCTCCTACGAGCAGTACTTC.

As DNA, the CDR3 is TGTGCCACCAGTGATTTTCAGGAGACCCAGTACTTC. It translates to CATSDFQETQYF. The V gene is TRBV24-1, the J gene TRBJ2-5; D remains ambiguous. Trimming shortened V by 1 base and J by 5 bases, and 4 bases separated the two germline ends. CDR1 is KGHDR and CDR2 is SFDVKD in the germline V gene. The CDR3 sequence is 12 residues long.

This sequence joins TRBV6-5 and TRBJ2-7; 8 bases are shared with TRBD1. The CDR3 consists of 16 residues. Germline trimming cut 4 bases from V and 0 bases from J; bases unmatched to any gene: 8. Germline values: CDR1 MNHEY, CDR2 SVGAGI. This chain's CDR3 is CASSFFGTGSSYEQYF. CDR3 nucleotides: TGTGCCAGCAGTTTCTTTGGGACAGGAAGCTCCTACGAGCAGTACTTC.

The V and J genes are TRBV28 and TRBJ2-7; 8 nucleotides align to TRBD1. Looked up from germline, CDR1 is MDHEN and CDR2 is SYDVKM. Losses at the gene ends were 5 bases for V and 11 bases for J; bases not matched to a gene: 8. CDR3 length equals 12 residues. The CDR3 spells CASSRTGPKKYF. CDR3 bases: TGTGCCAGCAGTAGGACAGGGCCGAAAAAGTACTTC.

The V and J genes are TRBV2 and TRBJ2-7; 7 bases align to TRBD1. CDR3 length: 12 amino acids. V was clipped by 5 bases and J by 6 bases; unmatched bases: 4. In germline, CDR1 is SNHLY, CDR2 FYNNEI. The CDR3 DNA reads TGTGCCAGCAGTAAAACAGGGGTCGAGCAGTACTTC. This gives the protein CASSKTGVEQYF.

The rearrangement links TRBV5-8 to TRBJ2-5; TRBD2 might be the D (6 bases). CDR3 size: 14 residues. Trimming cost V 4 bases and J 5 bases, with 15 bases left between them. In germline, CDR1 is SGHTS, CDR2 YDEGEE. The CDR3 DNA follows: TGTGCCAGCAGCCGGGGGTTTCAGCGGGAGACCCAGTACTTC. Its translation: CASSRGFQRETQYF.

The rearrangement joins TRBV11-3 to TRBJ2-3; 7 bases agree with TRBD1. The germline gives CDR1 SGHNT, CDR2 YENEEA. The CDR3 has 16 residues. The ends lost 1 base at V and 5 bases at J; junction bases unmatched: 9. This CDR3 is CASSLGEDRLGDTQYF. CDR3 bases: TGTGCCAGCAGCTTAGGTGAGGACAGGCTCGGAGATACGCAGTATTTT.

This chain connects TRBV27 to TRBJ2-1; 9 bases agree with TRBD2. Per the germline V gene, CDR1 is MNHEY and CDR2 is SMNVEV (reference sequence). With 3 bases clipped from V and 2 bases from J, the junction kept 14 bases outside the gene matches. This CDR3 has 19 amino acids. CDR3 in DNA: TGTGCCAGCAGTTTGAGGCCATTAGCGGGGGAAAGGACCTACAATGAGCAGTTCTTC. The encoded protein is CASSLRPLAGERTYNEQFF.

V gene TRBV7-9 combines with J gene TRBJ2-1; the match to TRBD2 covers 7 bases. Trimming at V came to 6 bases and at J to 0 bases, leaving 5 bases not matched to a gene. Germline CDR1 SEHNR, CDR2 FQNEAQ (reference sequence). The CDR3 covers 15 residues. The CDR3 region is CASRSGGGSYNEQFF. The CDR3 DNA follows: TGTGCCAGCAGATCCGGCGGGGGCTCCTACAATGAGCAGTTCTTC.

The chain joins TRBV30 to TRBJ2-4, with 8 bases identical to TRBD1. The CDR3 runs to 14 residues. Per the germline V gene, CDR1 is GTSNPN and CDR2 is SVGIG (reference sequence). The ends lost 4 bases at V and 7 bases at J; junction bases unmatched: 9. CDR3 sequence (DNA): TGTGCCTGGAACTTAGGACAGGGCGGGAACATTCAGTACTTC. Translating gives CAWNLGQGGNIQYF.

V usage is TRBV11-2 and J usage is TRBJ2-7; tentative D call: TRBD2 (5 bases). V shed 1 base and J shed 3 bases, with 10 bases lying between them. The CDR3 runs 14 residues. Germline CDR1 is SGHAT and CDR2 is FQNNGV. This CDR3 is CASSLGTVNYEQYF. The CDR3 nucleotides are TGTGCCAGCAGCTTAGGGACTGTAAACTACGAGCAGTACTTC.

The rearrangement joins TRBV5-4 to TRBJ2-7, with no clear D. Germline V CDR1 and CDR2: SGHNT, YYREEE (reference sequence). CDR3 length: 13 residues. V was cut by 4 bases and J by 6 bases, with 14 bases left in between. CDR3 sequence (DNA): TGTGCCAGCAGCCCCGGCATTAGCCTCGAGCAGTACTTC. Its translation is CASSPGISLEQYF.

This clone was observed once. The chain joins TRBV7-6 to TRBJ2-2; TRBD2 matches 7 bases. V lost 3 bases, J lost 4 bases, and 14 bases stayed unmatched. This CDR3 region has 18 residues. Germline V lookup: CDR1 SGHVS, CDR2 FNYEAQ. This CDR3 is CASSFGTPWEGITGELFF. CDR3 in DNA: TGTGCCAGCAGCTTTGGGACTCCGTGGGAGGGGATCACCGGGGAGCTGTTTTTT.

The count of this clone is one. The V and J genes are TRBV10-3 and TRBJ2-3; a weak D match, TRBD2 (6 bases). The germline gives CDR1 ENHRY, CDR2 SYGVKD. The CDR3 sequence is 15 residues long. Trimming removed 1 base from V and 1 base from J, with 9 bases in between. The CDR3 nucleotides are TGTGCCATCAGTGAGTTCGAGCGGGGCACAGATACGCAGTATTTT. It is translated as CAISEFERGTDTQYF.

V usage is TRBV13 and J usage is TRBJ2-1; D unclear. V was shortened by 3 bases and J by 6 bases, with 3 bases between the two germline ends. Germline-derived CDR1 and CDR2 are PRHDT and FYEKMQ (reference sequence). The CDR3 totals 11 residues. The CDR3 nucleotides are TGTGCCAGCAGCTTTCTCAATGAGCAGTTCTTC. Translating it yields CASSFLNEQFF.

CDR3 sequence (DNA): TGTGCCAGCGCCCCCGCGGGCGGGACCCATGAGCAGTTCTTC. Protein product: CASAPAGGTHEQFF. V gene TRBV28 combines with J gene TRBJ2-1, with D tentatively TRBD2 (6 bases). The V end lost 8 bases, the J end lost 8 bases, and 19 bases lay between the germline ends. Looked up from germline, CDR1 is MDHEN and CDR2 is SYDVKM. The CDR3 contains 14 residues.

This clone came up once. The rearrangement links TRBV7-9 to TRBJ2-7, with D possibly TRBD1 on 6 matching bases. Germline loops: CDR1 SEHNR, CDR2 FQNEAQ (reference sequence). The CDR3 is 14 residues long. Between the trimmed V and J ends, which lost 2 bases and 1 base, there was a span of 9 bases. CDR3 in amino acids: CASSLHGTSYEQYF. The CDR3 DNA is TGTGCCAGCAGCTTACATGGGACATCCTACGAGCAGTACTTC.

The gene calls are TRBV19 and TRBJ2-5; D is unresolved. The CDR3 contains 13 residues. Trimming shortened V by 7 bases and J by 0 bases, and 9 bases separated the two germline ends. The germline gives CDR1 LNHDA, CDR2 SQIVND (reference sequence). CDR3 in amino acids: CASTSQHQETQYF. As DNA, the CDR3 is TGTGCCAGTACCTCACAGCACCAAGAGACCCAGTACTTC.